A selection of T cell receptor beta chains follows, all from one sample in a study of patients and donors after allogeneic stem cell transplantation. TCRdb analysed the RT-PCR reads with MiXCR anew, one entry per CDR3 protein. The sample lists about 160,000 distinct CDR3 sequences; more than 20% were seen once. The sample consisted of blood, either unsorted or a sorted T cell fraction (not recorded which). These receptors were collected from a human donor who was either an allogeneic HSCT recipient or a stem cell or donor lymphocyte infusion donor (not recorded which). It is not recorded whose cells these are; they may come from a transplant donor. Each CDR3 is given with its conserved first and last residue. The D gene is left open where the match is weak. Expanded clones get a size class; other rows say once, few or many, or leave the size out.

CDR3 DNA	CDR3 protein	clone size	J gene	V gene	D gene
TGTGCCAGCAGCCAAGGTCCCCAACTGTTTTTT	CASSQGPQLFF	few	TRBJ1-4	TRBV4-2	NA
TGTGCCACCAGCAGAGATCTCGTGGGGGGGCAAAGGCAGTTCTTC	CATSRDLVGGQRQFF	few	TRBJ2-1	TRBV15	NA
TGTGCCAGCAGCGAGCCTCTAGGGAATGAGCAGTTCTTC	CASSEPLGNEQFF	few	TRBJ2-1	TRBV7-9	NA
TGCGCCAGCAGCCAGATAACAGGTTACGAGCAGTACTTC	CASSQITGYEQYF	NA	TRBJ2-7	TRBV4-1	NA
TGTGCCAGCAGCCCATACAGGGAACAAGAGACCCAGTACTTC	CASSPYREQETQYF	NA	TRBJ2-5	TRBV6-5	NA
TGTGCCAGCAGCCCCCCGGGAGAGCAGTTCTTC	CASSPPGEQFF	NA	TRBJ2-1	TRBV12-3/TRBV12-4	NA
TGTGCCAGCAGCCAAGGACTAATTGGGCAGCCCCAGCATTTT	CASSQGLIGQPQHF	NA	TRBJ1-5	TRBV3-1	NA
TGCAGCGTTGCGCCACAGGGGGCAACAGATACGCAGTATTTT	CSVAPQGATDTQYF	NA	TRBJ2-3	TRBV29-1	TRBD1
TGTGCCAGCAGGGCCCCAGTAGCCAAAAACATTCAGTACTTC	CASRAPVAKNIQYF	once	TRBJ2-4	TRBV12-3/TRBV12-4	NA
TGTGCCAGCATGCGGGATCCTGCCAAAAACATTCAGTACTTC	CASMRDPAKNIQYF	NA	TRBJ2-4	TRBV6-2/TRBV6-3	NA
TGCGCCAGCAGGGACAGGGGGCCCTACGAGCAGTACTTC	CASRDRGPYEQYF	NA	TRBJ2-7	TRBV5-1	TRBD1
TGTGCCTGGAGTTCTGTACAGGGAACACCCCTCCACTTT	CAWSSVQGTPLHF	NA	TRBJ1-6	TRBV30	NA
TGTGCCAGCAGCCCGGCCGGAAGAAACACTGAAGCTTTCTTT	CASSPAGRNTEAFF	few	TRBJ1-1	TRBV7-9	NA
TGTGCCAGCAGCTATGGTGTTGGGGAGCTGTTTTTT	CASSYGVGELFF	NA	TRBJ2-2	TRBV5-6	NA
TGTGCCAGCAGCCGGTGGGAATACGGGAGCGACAATGAGCAGTTCTTC	CASSRWEYGSDNEQFF	NA	TRBJ2-1	TRBV7-9	NA
TGTGCCAGCAGTTTAAGCTGGGGGACAGGGCAGTATGGCTACACCTTC	CASSLSWGTGQYGYTF	NA	TRBJ1-2	TRBV12-3/TRBV12-4	TRBD1
TGTGCCAGCAGCCAAAGTCCGGGACAGTCCAATGAGCAGTTCTTC	CASSQSPGQSNEQFF	few	TRBJ2-1	TRBV3-1	TRBD1
TGCAGTGCTACCGGGACTAGCGGGAGGAAGGAGGGAGGCTATGAGCAGTTCTTC	CSATGTSGRKEGGYEQFF	few	TRBJ2-1	TRBV20-1	TRBD2
TGTGCCAGCAGCAAACAACGGCCTCAGTACTTC	CASSKQRPQYF	few	TRBJ2-7	TRBV21-1	NA
TGTGCCACCAGCTCTGACTTCACCGAGCAGTACTTC	CATSSDFTEQYF	NA	TRBJ2-7	TRBV15	NA
TGCAGTGCTATTGGGGTCGTGAAGGGCAATGATGGCTACACCTTC	CSAIGVVKGNDGYTF	few	TRBJ1-2	TRBV20-1	NA
TGTGCCAGCAGTTTTAGGGACTCTGGAAACACCATATATTTT	CASSFRDSGNTIYF	NA	TRBJ1-3	TRBV12-3/TRBV12-4	NA
TGTGCCAGCAGTTTTGGCGGGAGGGTTATTGAGCAGTTCTTC	CASSFGGRVIEQFF	NA	TRBJ2-1	TRBV12-3/TRBV12-4	TRBD2
TGTGCCAGCAGCTTAGTGCCCTCTAGGCGGACTTCCACAGATACGCAGTATTTT	CASSLVPSRRTSTDTQYF	NA	TRBJ2-3	TRBV7-2	NA
TGCAGTGCTAGCCGACAGGGGGACACTGAAGCTTTCTTT	CSASRQGDTEAFF	many	TRBJ1-1	TRBV20-1	TRBD1
TGTGCCAGCAGCTCGATTAGAAACAGTGGCACCCAACTTAGCAATCAGCCCCAGCATTTT	CASSSIRNSGTQLSNQPQHF	NA	TRBJ1-5	TRBV11-2	NA
TGTGCCAGTAGTATGGTCCAGACAGGCGATGGCTACACCTTC	CASSMVQTGDGYTF	few	TRBJ1-2	TRBV19	NA
TGTGCCAGCAGCTTGCAGGGACAGGGCAGCTACGGGCAGTACTTC	CASSLQGQGSYGQYF	NA	TRBJ2-7	TRBV5-6	TRBD1
TGTGCCAGTAGTACGGACGGCTACGAGCAGTACTTC	CASSTDGYEQYF	NA	TRBJ2-7	TRBV19	NA
TGTGCCAGCAGCTCTCCCATGAAGGGACAAAGCTTCTACGAGCAGTACTTC	CASSSPMKGQSFYEQYF	NA	TRBJ2-7	TRBV7-9	NA
TGCGCCAGCTGTCAGGGTTCGTCTGGGGCCAACGTCCTGACTTTC	CASCQGSSGANVLTF	few	TRBJ2-6	TRBV5-1	NA
TGTGCCAGCAGCGCCGGACAGGGCGAGGATCAGCCCCAGCATTTT	CASSAGQGEDQPQHF	NA	TRBJ1-5	TRBV11-3	TRBD1
TGTGCCATCTCCAGCGGGAGTACCTACGAGCAGTACTTC	CAISSGSTYEQYF	few	TRBJ2-7	TRBV10-3	TRBD2